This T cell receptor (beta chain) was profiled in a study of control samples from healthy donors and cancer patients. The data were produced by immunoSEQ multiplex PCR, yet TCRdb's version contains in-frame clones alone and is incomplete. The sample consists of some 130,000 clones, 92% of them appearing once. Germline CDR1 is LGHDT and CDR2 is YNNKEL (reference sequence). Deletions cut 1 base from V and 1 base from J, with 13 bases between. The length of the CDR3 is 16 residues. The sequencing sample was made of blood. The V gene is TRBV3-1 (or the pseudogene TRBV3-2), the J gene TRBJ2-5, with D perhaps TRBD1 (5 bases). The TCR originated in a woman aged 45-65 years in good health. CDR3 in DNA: TGTGCCAGCAGCCAAGGAGTTGTCAGGGTCCAAGAGACCCAGTACTTC. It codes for CASSQGVVRVQETQYF.